These 13 T cell receptor beta chains came from one sample sequenced in a study of OX40 agonist ivuxolimab in advanced cancers. Method: immunoSEQ multiplex PCR; TCRdb's copy keeps in-frame clones and lacks some. Of under 60,000 clones detected, almost 90% appear once; the ten largest clones hold around 5%. Source: CD4+ or CD8+ T cells sorted from blood, taken in a trial of the OX40 agonist ivuxolimab. The receptors stem from an adult with an advanced solid tumor such as melanoma, head and neck, liver or kidney cancer.

This chain joins TRBV7-9 and TRBJ1-6; possible D gene TRBD1, 5 bases. V dropped 5 bases and J dropped 5 bases, with 25 bases sitting between them. Germline V gene sequence: CDR1 SEHNR, CDR2 FQNEAQ (reference sequence). CDR3 length: 19 residues. CDR3 protein: CASSPKWGGKVDNNSPLHF. CDR3 bases: TGTGCCAGCAGCCCCAAGTGGGGCGGCAAGGTTGACAATAATTCACCCCTCCACTTT.

The chain uses TRBV6-1 and TRBJ2-3, with D possibly being TRBD1 (5 bases). Germline values: CDR1 MNHNS, CDR2 SASEGT. The ends were cut back, 2 bases at V and 2 bases at J, with 17 bases in the middle. The CDR3 spans 17 residues. The DNA for the CDR3 is TGTGCCAGCAGTGAATATGGGGCAGGAGACATCACAGATACGCAGTATTTT. Its translation: CASSEYGAGDITDTQYF.

The count of this clone is one. This chain uses TRBV11-2 with TRBJ2-7, with 8 nucleotides matching TRBD1. There are 13 residues in the CDR3. Losses at the gene ends were 7 bases for V and 5 bases for J; bases not matched to a gene: 7. Germline values: CDR1 SGHAT, CDR2 FQNNGV. CDR3 sequence (DNA): TGTGCCAGCACTGGACAGGGTTTGGACGAGCAGTACTTC. Protein sequence: CASTGQGLDEQYF.

This clone was recorded only once. The V and J genes are TRBV28 and TRBJ2-7; 7 bases line up with TRBD1. This CDR3 region has 16 residues. The V and J ends lost 2 bases and 4 bases, in that order; junction bases with no gene match: 11. Germline values: CDR1 MDHEN, CDR2 SYDVKM. CDR3 amino acids: CASSLAATGVWYEQYF. DNA for the CDR3: TGTGCCAGCAGTTTAGCCGCCACAGGGGTTTGGTACGAGCAGTACTTC.

The rearrangement joins TRBV5-1 to TRBJ2-5, with D possibly called TRBD1 or TRBD2 (5 bases each). Between the trimmed V and J ends, which lost 0 bases and 5 bases, there was a span of 14 bases. The CDR3 runs to 15 residues. Germline CDR1 and CDR2: SGHRS and YFSETQ. Written as DNA, the CDR3 is TGCGCCAGCAGCTTGGGAGGGACCTCAGGGGAGACCCAGTACTTC. It is translated as CASSLGGTSGETQYF.

The chain joins TRBV7-8 to TRBJ1-1, with D hard to call. The germline gives CDR1 SGHVS, CDR2 FQNEAQ. The length of the CDR3 is 13 residues. The germline V and J ends were trimmed by 5 bases and 1 base, with 8 bases remaining between them. CDR3 in amino acids: CASSLQKNTEAFF. CDR3 in DNA: TGTGCCAGCAGCCTGCAAAAGAACACTGAAGCTTTCTTT.

In the case of this clone: A junction boundary mismatches the germline segment, possibly from a read error. This chain connects TRBV7-7 to TRBJ2-2; the D gene is possibly TRBD1 (6 bases). The CDR3 extends over 15 amino acids. Germline V CDR1 and CDR2: SSHAT, FNYEAQ (reference sequence). This chain's CDR3 is CASSLGQTNTGELFF. CDR3 nucleotides: TGTGCTAGCAGCTTAGGACAGACGAACACCGGGGAGCTGTTTTTT.

V is TRBV7-2 and J is TRBJ2-7; D is unclear. The V gene's germline CDR1 is SGHTA and CDR2 FQGNSA. Trimming removed 3 bases from V and 2 bases from J, with 11 bases in between. This CDR3 comprises 14 residues. This CDR3 reads CASSFGRGAYEQYF. For the CDR3, the DNA is TGTGCCAGCAGCTTTGGAAGAGGTGCCTACGAGCAGTACTTC.

The rearrangement uses TRBV6-5 and TRBJ1-3; possibly TRBD1 for D (5 bases). The CDR3 has 16 residues. V lost 1 base and J lost 0, with 10 bases in between. Germline loops: CDR1 MNHEY, CDR2 SVGAGI. CDR3: CASSYLGDSSGNTIYF. DNA for the CDR3: TGTGCCAGCAGTTACTTGGGGGATTCCTCTGGAAACACCATATATTTT.

This clone was counted once. The chain combines TRBV9 with TRBJ2-2, with D perhaps matching TRBD1 (6 bases). This CDR3 comprises 15 residues. V lost 1 base and J lost 3, with 10 bases in between. The germline V gene has CDR1 SGDLS and CDR2 YYNGEE. The CDR3 region has the DNA TGTGCCAGCAGCGTATACAGGGTGGACACCGGGGAGCTGTTTTTT. Amino acids: CASSVYRVDTGELFF.

The gene calls are TRBV4-1 and TRBJ1-2, with D hard to call. This CDR3 contains 16 residues. Trimming shortened V by 0 bases and J by 5 bases, and 16 bases separated the two germline ends. Germline CDR1 reads MGHRA; CDR2 reads YSYEKL. The CDR3 protein is CASSQEIQAIGYGYTF. The CDR3, as DNA: TGCGCCAGCAGCCAAGAGATCCAGGCCATAGGGTATGGCTACACCTTC.

This chain links TRBV6-1 with TRBJ2-1, with 9 bases identical to TRBD2. Germline CDR1 is MNHNS and CDR2 is SASEGT. The ends lost 3 bases at V and 7 bases at J; junction bases unmatched: 7. The CDR3 spans 15 residues. For the CDR3, the DNA is TGTGCCAGCAGTGAGGGTCTAGCGGGAATGAATGAGCAGTTCTTC. Encoded protein: CASSEGLAGMNEQFF.

The rearrangement joins TRBV19 to TRBJ1-4, with TRBD1 matching 7 bases. Germline CDR1 and CDR2: LNHDA and SQIVND (reference sequence). J gave up 8 bases and V 6 bases, and 12 bases lay outside the gene matches. CDR3 length: 15 residues. The CDR3 DNA reads as TGTGCCAGTAGACCCATAACAGGGGTCTCCGAAAAACTGTTTTTT. It is translated as CASRPITGVSEKLFF.